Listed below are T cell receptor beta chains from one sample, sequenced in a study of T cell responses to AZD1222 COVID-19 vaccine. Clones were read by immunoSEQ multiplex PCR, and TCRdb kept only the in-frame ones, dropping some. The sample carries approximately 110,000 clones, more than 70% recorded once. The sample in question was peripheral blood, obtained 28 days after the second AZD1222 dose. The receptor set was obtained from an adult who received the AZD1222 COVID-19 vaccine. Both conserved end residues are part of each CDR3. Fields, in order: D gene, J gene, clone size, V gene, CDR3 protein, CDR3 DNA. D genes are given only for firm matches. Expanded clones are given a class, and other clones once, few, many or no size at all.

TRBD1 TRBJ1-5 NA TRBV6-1 CASSDPNRGQSQPQHF TGTGCCAGCAGTGACCCCAACAGGGGCCAGAGTCAGCCCCAGCATTTT
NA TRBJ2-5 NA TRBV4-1 CASSRTERHRQETQYF TGCGCCAGCAGCCGGACGGAGAGGCACCGACAAGAGACCCAGTACTTC
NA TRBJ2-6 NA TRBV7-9 CALHPGQFSSGANVLTF TGTGCCTTACACCCCGGACAGTTTAGCTCTGGGGCCAACGTCCTGACTTTC
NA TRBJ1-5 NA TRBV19 CASSISRDSRRPQHF TGTGCCAGTAGTATAAGTCGGGACTCTAGGAGGCCCCAGCATTTT
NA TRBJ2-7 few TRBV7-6 CASSLSDMLLREQYF TGTGCCAGCAGCTTATCGGATATGCTGCTCCGCGAGCAGTACTTC
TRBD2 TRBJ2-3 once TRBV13 CASSTNLAGAAGDTQYF TGTGCCAGCAGCACAAACTTAGCGGGGGCCGCAGGAGATACGCAGTATTTT
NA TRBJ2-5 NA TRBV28 CASIVGGGETQYF TGTGCCAGCATTGTAGGGGGAGGGGAGACCCAGTACTTC
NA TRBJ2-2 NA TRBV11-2 CASSLTQGGGELFF TGTGCCAGCAGCTTAACGCAGGGTGGCGGGGAGCTGTTTTTT
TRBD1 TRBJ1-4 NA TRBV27 CASSAGTGGDEKLFF TGTGCCAGCAGCGCCGGGACAGGGGGCGATGAAAAACTGTTTTTT
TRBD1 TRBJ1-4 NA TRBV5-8 CASSPGTVATNEKLFF TGTGCCAGCAGCCCCGGGACAGTTGCAACTAATGAAAAACTGTTTTTT
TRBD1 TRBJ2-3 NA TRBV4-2 CASSQPDRVDTDTQYF TGTGCCAGCAGCCAGCCGGACAGGGTAGACACAGATACGCAGTATTTT
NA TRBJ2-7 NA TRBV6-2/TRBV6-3 CASSQKGGYEQYF TGTGCCAGCAGTCAGAAAGGGGGATACGAGCAGTACTTC
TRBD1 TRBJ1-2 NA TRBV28 CASSFNRGYGYTF TGTGCCAGCAGTTTTAACAGGGGATATGGCTACACCTTC
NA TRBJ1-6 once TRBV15 CATSIPGYNSPLHF TGTGCCACCAGCATCCCAGGATATAATTCACCCCTCCACTTT
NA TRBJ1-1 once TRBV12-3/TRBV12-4 CASGAEAFF TGTGCCAGCGGGGCTGAAGCTTTCTTT
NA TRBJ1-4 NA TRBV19 CASSIASVNEKLFF TGTGCCAGTAGTATCGCAAGCGTTAATGAAAAACTGTTTTTT
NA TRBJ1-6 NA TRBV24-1 CATKRQKPRSYNSPLHF TGTGCCACCAAAAGACAGAAACCACGCTCCTATAATTCACCCCTCCACTTT
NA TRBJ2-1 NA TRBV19 CASSPAGTAYNEQFF TGTGCCAGTAGTCCCGCCGGGACGGCTTACAATGAGCAGTTCTTC
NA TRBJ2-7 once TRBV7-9 CASSGSGTAVYEQYF TGTGCCAGCAGCGGGTCCGGGACGGCCGTCTACGAGCAGTACTTC
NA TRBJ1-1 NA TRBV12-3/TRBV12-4 CASSGQQNTEAFF TGTGCCAGCAGCGGACAGCAGAACACTGAAGCTTTCTTT
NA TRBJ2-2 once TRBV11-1 CASSHTNTGELFF TGTGCCAGCAGCCACACGAACACCGGGGAGCTGTTTTTT
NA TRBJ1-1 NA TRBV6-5 CASRQSTEAFF TGTGCCAGTCGACAGTCCACTGAAGCTTTCTTT
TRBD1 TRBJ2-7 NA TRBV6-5 CASSRGDRVSEQYF TGTGCCAGCAGTCGCGGGGACAGGGTGAGCGAGCAGTACTTC
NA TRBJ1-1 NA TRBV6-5 CASSFAAPIEAFF TGTGCCAGCAGTTTCGCGGCCCCGATTGAAGCTTTCTTT